The present T cell receptor (beta chain) was sequenced within a study of post-analysis software for immune sequencing data. Study overall: Disease courses included relapsing-remitting, secondary progressive and progressive-relapsing multiple sclerosis.

Regarding this clonotype: Its cognate antigen is unknown.

Study results and limitations: Significantly decreased normalized Chao1 diversity was recorded for multiple sclerosis patients relative to controls. Patients showed TRBV5-6, TRBV5-1 and TRBV20-1 among five TRBV segments more frequent than in controls. Under the F measure, samples that were prepared in one batch clustered strongly together.

V dropped 0 bases and J dropped 7 bases, with 14 bases sitting between them. Germline V gives CDR1 SGHKS, CDR2 YYEKEE (reference sequence). The CDR3 runs to 15 residues. Libraries were made from TCR beta cDNA, and they carried unique molecular identifiers. TCRdb passed the PCR reads through MiXCR, listing each CDR3 protein once. Among approximately 730,000 distinct CDR3 sequences listed, 25% to 30% were seen once. The TCR comes from a girl aged 10-17 years with multiple sclerosis. This sequence joins TRBV5-5 and TRBJ1-5; D perhaps matches TRBD1 (6 bases). The sequenced sample consisted of blood. CDR3 in DNA: TGTGCCAGCAGCTTGGGGGTGACAGGATGGCAGCCCCAGCATTTT. Protein sequence: CASSLGVTGWQPQHF.